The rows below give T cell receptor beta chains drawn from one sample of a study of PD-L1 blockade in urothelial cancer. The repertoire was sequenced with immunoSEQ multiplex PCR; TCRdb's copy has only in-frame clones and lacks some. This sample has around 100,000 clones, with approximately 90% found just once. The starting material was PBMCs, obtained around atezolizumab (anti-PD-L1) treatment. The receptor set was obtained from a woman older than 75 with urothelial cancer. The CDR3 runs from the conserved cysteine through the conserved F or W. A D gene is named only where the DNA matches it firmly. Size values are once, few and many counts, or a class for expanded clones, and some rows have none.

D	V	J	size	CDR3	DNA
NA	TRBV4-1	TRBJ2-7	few	CASSQERTGSYEQYF	TGCGCCAGCAGCCAAGAACGGACTGGATCCTACGAGCAGTACTTC
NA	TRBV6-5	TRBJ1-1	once	CASSRHGRAEAFF	TGTGCCAGCAGCCGGCATGGGCGGGCTGAAGCTTTCTTT
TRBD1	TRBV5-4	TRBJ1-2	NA	CASSSGQGANYGYTF	TGTGCCAGCAGCTCCGGACAGGGAGCTAACTATGGCTACACCTTC
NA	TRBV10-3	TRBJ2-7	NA	CAISESITTAYEQYF	TGTGCCATCAGTGAGTCGATTACTACCGCCTACGAGCAGTACTTC
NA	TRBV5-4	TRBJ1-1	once	CASSAGGIMNTEAFF	TGTGCCAGCAGCGCGGGAGGGATCATGAACACTGAAGCTTTCTTT
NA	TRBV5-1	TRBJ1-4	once	CASSLAGDTNEKLFF	TGCGCCAGCAGCTTGGCGGGGGATACTAATGAAAAACTGTTTTTT
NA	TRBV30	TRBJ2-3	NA	CAWSAGSASTDTQYF	TGTGCCTGGAGTGCAGGGTCCGCCAGCACAGATACGCAGTATTTT
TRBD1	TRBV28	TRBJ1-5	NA	CASSSRDRRNNQPQHF	TGTGCCAGCAGTTCGCGGGACAGAAGAAATAATCAGCCCCAGCATTTT
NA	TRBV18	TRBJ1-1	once	CASSPLEEAFF	TGTGCCAGCTCACCCTTAGAGGAAGCTTTCTTT
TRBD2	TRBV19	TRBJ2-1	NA	CASSNSGRANEQFF	TGTGCCAGTAGTAATAGCGGGAGGGCCAATGAGCAGTTCTTC